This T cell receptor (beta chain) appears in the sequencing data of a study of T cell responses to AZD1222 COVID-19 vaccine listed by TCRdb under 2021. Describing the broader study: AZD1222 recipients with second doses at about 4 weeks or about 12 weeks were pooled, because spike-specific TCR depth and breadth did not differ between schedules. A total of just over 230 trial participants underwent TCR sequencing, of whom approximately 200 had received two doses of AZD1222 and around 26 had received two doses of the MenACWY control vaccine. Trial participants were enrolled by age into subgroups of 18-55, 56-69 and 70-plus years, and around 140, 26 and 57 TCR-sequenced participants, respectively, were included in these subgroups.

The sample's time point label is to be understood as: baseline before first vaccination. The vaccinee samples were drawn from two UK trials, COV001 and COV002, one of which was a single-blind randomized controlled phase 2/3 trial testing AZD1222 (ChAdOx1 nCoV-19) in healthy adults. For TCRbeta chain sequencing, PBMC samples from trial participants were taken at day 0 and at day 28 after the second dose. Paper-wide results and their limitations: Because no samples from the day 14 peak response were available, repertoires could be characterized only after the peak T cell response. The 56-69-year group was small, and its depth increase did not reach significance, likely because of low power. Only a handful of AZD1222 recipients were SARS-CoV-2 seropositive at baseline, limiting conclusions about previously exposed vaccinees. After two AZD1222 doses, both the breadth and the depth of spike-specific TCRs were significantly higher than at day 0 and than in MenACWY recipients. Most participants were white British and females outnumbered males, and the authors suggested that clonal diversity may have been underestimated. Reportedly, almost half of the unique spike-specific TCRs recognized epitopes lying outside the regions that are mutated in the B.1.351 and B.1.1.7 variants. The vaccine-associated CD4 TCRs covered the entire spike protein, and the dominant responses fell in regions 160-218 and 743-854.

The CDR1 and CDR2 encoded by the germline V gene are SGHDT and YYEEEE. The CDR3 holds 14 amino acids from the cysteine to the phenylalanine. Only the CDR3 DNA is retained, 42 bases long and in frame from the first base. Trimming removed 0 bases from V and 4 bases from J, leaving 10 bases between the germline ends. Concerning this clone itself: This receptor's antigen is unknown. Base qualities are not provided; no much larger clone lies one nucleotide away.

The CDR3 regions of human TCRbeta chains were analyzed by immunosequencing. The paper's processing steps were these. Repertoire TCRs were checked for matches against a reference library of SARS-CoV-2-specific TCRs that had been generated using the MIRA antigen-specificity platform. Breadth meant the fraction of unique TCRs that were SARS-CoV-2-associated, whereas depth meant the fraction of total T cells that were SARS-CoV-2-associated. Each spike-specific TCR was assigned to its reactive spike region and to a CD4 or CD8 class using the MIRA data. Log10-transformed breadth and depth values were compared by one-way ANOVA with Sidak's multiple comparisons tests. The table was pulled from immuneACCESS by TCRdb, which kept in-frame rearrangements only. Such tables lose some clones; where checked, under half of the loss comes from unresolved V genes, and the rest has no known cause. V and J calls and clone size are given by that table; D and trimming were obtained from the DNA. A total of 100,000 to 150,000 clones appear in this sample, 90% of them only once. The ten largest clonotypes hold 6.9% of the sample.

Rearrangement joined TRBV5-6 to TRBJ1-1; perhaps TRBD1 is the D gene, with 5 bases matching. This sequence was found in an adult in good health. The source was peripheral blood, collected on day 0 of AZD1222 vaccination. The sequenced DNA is TGTGCCAGCAGCTTGGAGAGGAGGGGCACTGAAGCTTTCTTT. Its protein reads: CASSLERRGTEAFF.